This paragraph covers one TCR beta chain sequence. The antigen remains unidentified. A much larger clone is a single base away; this may be a read error. Participants, patients aged 18 to 65, had newly diagnosed hyperthyroidism with a duration under 2 months. The diagnostic basis comprised clinical symptoms, serum thyroxine and TRAb, thyroid ultrasound and orbital computed tomography. Amplified TCR beta CDR3 regions derived from RNA transcripts. When the TCR CDR3 underwent first-round RT-PCR, the HTBI primer set was used. TCRdb used MiXCR to reprocess the multiplex PCR reads, holding one entry per CDR3 protein. The sample records 450,000 to 700,000 distinct CDR3 sequences, 46% being singletons. The data are from a study of T cells in Graves' hyperthyroidism and ophthalmopathy. Overall study findings and caveats: The majority of expanded thyroid clonotypes above 0.001 also appeared in blood. Classification by a 13 V-J model distinguished ophthalmopathy from stable hyperthyroidism.

What was sequenced was peripheral blood or thyroid tissue (not recorded which). This TCR derives from a woman younger than 30 with Graves' hyperthyroidism.

CDR3: CASSNGAGGSYEQYF. CDR3 in DNA: TGTGCCAGCAGTAACGGGGCGGGAGGCTCCTACGAGCAGTACTTC. This chain joins TRBV6-1 and TRBJ2-7; TRBD2 matches at 8 bases. The CDR3 is 15 residues long. Germline CDR1 is MNHNS and CDR2 is SASEGT. V lost 5 bases to trimming and J lost 0 bases; unmatched junction nucleotides: 6.